This T cell receptor beta chain appears in the sequencing data of a study of shared clonotypes between healthy human individuals. Assay: immunoSEQ multiplex PCR; the TCRdb copy retains only in-frame clones and omits some. The repertoire has over 2 million clones, roughly 96% of them found once; the top ten carry more than 0.1%. About this clone: Its target is unknown.

General observations from the study: Naive subsets tended to show greater estimated richness than memory subsets. Lower generation probabilities were found for non-shared clonotypes than for those shared by all four donors. The small donor group covered limited genetic and exposure diversity.

CDR1 LNHNV and CDR2 YYDKDF come from the germline V gene (reference sequence). This CDR3 is 18 amino acids long. V trimming: 4 bases; J trimming: 4 bases; junction bases outside the gene matches: 14. The J gene is TRBJ2-3, the V gene TRBV15, with 10 bases matching TRBD2. What was sequenced was naive CD4+ T cells sorted from blood. Subset given: CD45RA+ positively selected. The TCR was taken from a man in his late teens or twenties in good health. The CDR3 DNA follows: TGTGCCACCAGCAAACACGGAGGGGCTAGCGGGAGTTCAGATACGCAGTATTTT. Translation gives CATSKHGGASGSSDTQYF.